This T cell receptor (beta chain) was recorded in a study of molecular identifiers for immune sequencing clone quantification. Study-level results: Underestimation of highly expanded clone sizes could arise where identical TCR molecules share a barcode. Spiked Jurkat TCR RNA from one cell was reportedly detectable among over 800,000 naive cells.

In germline, CDR1 is LNHDA, CDR2 SQIVND (reference sequence). V lost 5 bases and J lost 0, with 17 bases in between. The CDR3 extends over 16 amino acids. Listed TCR primers, together with previously described methods, were used for the bulk TCR libraries. TCRdb reanalysed the PCR reads using MiXCR and keeps one entry per CDR3 protein. The data show under 650,000 distinct CDR3 sequences, about 20% seen once. This clonotype was seen more than once but under ten times. What it recognizes is unknown. The TCR was taken from a human donor in good health. Some libraries in this study had Jurkat cell RNA spiked in. Sequencing was done on a sample of naive CD8+ T cells from blood, with Jurkat cell RNA spiked in. Subset of the sample: FACS-sorted CD8+CD4-CCR7+CD45RA+ naive T cells. This rearrangement joins TRBV19 to TRBJ2-7; D is perhaps TRBD1 or TRBD2 (5 bases each). Written as DNA, the CDR3 is TGTGCCAGTAGTGAGTCCCATCGGGGCGGCTCCTACGAGCAGTACTTC. This sequence encodes CASSESHRGGSYEQYF.